This is a list of T cell receptor beta chains from one sample in a study of blood T cell repertoires in COVID-19. Clones were sequenced by immunoSEQ multiplex PCR, and TCRdb holds only the in-frame ones, with some missing. The sample lists about 190,000 clones, more than 65% occurring once. The specimen was PBMCs or T cells enriched from blood (not recorded which). These receptor sequences come from a woman aged 45-65 years with acute COVID-19. The CDR3 runs from the conserved cysteine through the conserved F or W. Clone size is shown for a subset of rows, as once, few, many or a class of expanded clone.

TRBV2	few	TRBJ1-1	CASSRQRGNTEAFF
TRBV7-6	NA	TRBJ1-3	CASSLAGEGNTIYF
TRBV4-1	once	TRBJ2-2	CASSQFGLADRTGELFF
TRBV19	once	TRBJ1-2	CASSSRDRVFGGYTF
TRBV18	few	TRBJ1-1	CASSPDLGDRGLEAFF
TRBV7-3	NA	TRBJ1-2	CASENRDRLNYGYTF
TRBV27	NA	TRBJ2-1	CASGTGTLNEQFF
TRBV28	NA	TRBJ1-3	CASTSFIGQGSGNTIYF
TRBV5-1	NA	TRBJ2-6	CASSKAGGMISGANVLTF
TRBV5-5	NA	TRBJ2-5	CASSLAVRGGQETQYF
TRBV10-1	NA	TRBJ1-5	CAKGKGQGARQPQHF
TRBV28	NA	TRBJ1-3	CASSFGGTGGGNTIYF
TRBV28	NA	TRBJ1-3	CASIQGDRVHTIYF
TRBV2	few	TRBJ2-5	CASSRLAIQETQYF
TRBV6-5	once	TRBJ1-1	CASGGTGSGTEAFF
TRBV27	NA	TRBJ2-1	CASSSISGGPSLFGEQFF
TRBV28	NA	TRBJ1-4	CASSLGQGGKLFF
TRBV4-2	NA	TRBJ1-5	CASSQDGGGANQPQHF
TRBV7-9	NA	TRBJ2-1	CASSLGAGLYNEQFF